What follows are 6 T cell receptor beta chains derived from one specimen sequenced in a study of blood T cell repertoires in COVID-19. Libraries were prepared by immunoSEQ multiplex PCR; TCRdb keeps only in-frame clonotypes and omits some of them. Of 150,000 to 200,000 clones in the sample, roughly 90% were seen once. Sequencing was carried out using peripheral blood. These receptors came from a man in his fifties or sixties with acute or convalescent COVID-19.

CDR3 in amino acids: CASSRNDRGFANTGELFF. DNA of the CDR3: TGTGCCAGCAGTAGAAATGACAGGGGATTCGCTAACACCGGGGAGCTGTTTTTT. The gene calls are TRBV27 and TRBJ2-2; TRBD1 matches 8 bases. The CDR3 totals 18 residues. The junction had 13 bases not matched to a gene; V was cut back by 5 bases and J by 2 bases. Per germline, CDR1 MNHEY and CDR2 SMNVEV (reference sequence).

This chain links TRBV2 with TRBJ1-6, with D unclear. V was clipped by 7 bases and J by 7 bases, with 17 bases between them. CDR3 length: 15 residues. The germline gives CDR1 SNHLY, CDR2 FYNNEI. The CDR3 nucleotides read TGTGCCAGCACGGCAGGCCGTATATACAATTCACCCCTCCACTTT. Protein product: CASTAGRIYNSPLHF.

This chain uses TRBV30 with TRBJ2-1, with TRBD2 identical over 7 bases. Unmatched junction bases numbered 11, after V lost 5 bases and J lost 4 bases. Germline V gene lookup returns CDR1 GTSNPN and CDR2 SVGIG (reference sequence). CDR3 size: 15 residues. The CDR3 DNA follows: TGTGCCTGGGCCGGCGGGGAGGGGATATACAATGAGCAGTTCTTC. Translating gives CAWAGGEGIYNEQFF.

This clone has just a few counts. The CDR3 DNA reads as TGTGCCAGCAGCATACAGGGTTGGGAGACTAATGAAAAACTGTTTTTT. This encodes CASSIQGWETNEKLFF. This chain connects TRBV11-2 to TRBJ1-4, with D perhaps TRBD1 (6 bases). CDR3 length: 16 amino acids. Germline-derived CDR1 and CDR2 are SGHAT and FQNNGV. The germline V and J ends were trimmed by 5 bases and 2 bases, with 15 bases remaining between them.

The V and J genes are TRBV2 and TRBJ2-7, with TRBD2 matching over 10 bases. V lost 8 bases, J lost 4 bases, and 8 bases stayed unmatched. Germline V gene sequence: CDR1 SNHLY, CDR2 FYNNEI. This CDR3 contains 14 residues. CDR3 residues: CASRGLAVPYEQYF. The CDR3 DNA is TGTGCCAGCCGAGGACTAGCGGTGCCTTACGAGCAGTACTTC.

The chain carries TRBV18 and TRBJ2-7; TRBD1 matches at 7 bases. This CDR3 is built from 15 residues. Germline V gene sequence: CDR1 KGHSH, CDR2 LQKENI. J was trimmed by 4 bases and V by 3 bases; bases with no gene match: 9. CDR3 sequence reads: CASSPTGRGSYEQYF. DNA of the CDR3: TGTGCCAGCTCACCGACAGGGAGAGGCAGTTACGAGCAGTACTTC.